What follows are 13 T cell receptor beta chains derived from one specimen sequenced in a study of Graves' ophthalmopathy and Graves' hyperthyroidism. The authors amplified TCR beta CDR3 regions, and they did so from RNA transcripts for repertoire sequencing. After a first-round RT-PCR with HTBI primers, a second-round multiplex PCR was run. TCRdb re-derived calls from the multiplex PCR reads in MiXCR, one entry per CDR3 protein. The sample lists about 740,000 distinct CDR3 sequences, 35% to 50% occurring once. Sequenced sample: peripheral blood. The receptors here all came from an adult man with Graves' ophthalmopathy.

This clonotype has a handful of counts. The chain has TRBV3-1 and TRBJ2-5; D remains unclear. CDR1 and CDR2 (germline): LGHDT, YNNKEL (reference sequence). V lost 3 bases to trimming and J lost 2 bases, with 7 bases between them. The CDR3 contains 13 residues. The CDR3, as DNA: TGTGCCAGCAGCCAGCTAGAACAAGAGACCCAGTACTTC. This translates into CASSQLEQETQYF.

The chain carries TRBV2 and TRBJ1-4; weak D call: TRBD1 (5 bases). This CDR3 has 13 residues. Germline V gene sequence: CDR1 SNHLY, CDR2 FYNNEI. Trimming pared 3 bases from V and 8 bases from J, leaving 10 bases between. For the CDR3, the DNA is TGTGCCAGCAGTGAGGGGGTATACGAAAAACTGTTTTTT. It translates to CASSEGVYEKLFF.

The J gene is TRBJ1-6, the V gene TRBV7-9; D may be TRBD1 (6 bases). CDR3 length: 14 residues. V was clipped by 5 bases and J by 7 bases, with 12 bases between them. CDR1 and CDR2 from the germline V gene are SEHNR and FQNEAQ (reference sequence). Here the CDR3 reads CASSPYRVNSPLHF. In nucleotides, the CDR3 is TGTGCCAGCAGCCCCTACAGGGTCAATTCACCCCTCCACTTT.

V and J are TRBV10-3 and TRBJ1-5; 8 nucleotides line up with TRBD1. There are 17 residues in the CDR3. Germline CDR1 and CDR2: ENHRY and SYGVKD. V lost 10 bases to trimming and J lost 6 bases; unmatched junction nucleotides: 20. CDR3 amino acids: CASRPIGQGVLGQPQHF. The CDR3 DNA is TGTGCCAGCAGGCCGATCGGACAGGGCGTTTTAGGTCAGCCCCAGCATTTT.

This clonotype turned up a few times. The rearrangement joins TRBV9 to TRBJ1-3; 7 bases agree with TRBD1. The CDR3 length is 17 residues. Germline CDR1 is SGDLS and CDR2 is YYNGEE. The V and J ends lost 3 bases and 1 base, in that order; junction bases with no gene match: 10. CDR3 nucleotides: TGTGCCAGCAGCGACCGACAGGGACCTGATTCTGGAAACACCATATATTTT. This sequence encodes CASSDRQGPDSGNTIYF.

The gene calls are TRBV19 and TRBJ1-5; 9 bases fit TRBD1. Germline V gene sequence: CDR1 LNHDA, CDR2 SQIVND (reference sequence). The CDR3 extends over 15 amino acids. The V segment lost 6 bases and the J segment 7 bases; nucleotides outside the gene matches: 10. The CDR3 region is CASRDLTGGIQPQHF. As DNA, the CDR3 is TGTGCCAGTAGGGACCTAACAGGGGGCATCCAGCCCCAGCATTTT.

Turning to this clonotype: A much larger clone differs by one base, so this may be a read error. The chain couples TRBV7-3 to TRBJ1-5; D is unresolved. The CDR3 is made up of 15 amino acids. In germline, CDR1 is SGHTA, CDR2 FQGTGA. The DNA for the CDR3 is TGTGCCAGCAGCTTAGTATCGCAGTCCAATCTGCCCCAGCATTTT. Its translation: CASSLVSQSNLPQHF.

The chain recombines TRBV29-1 with TRBJ2-7, with D perhaps TRBD1 (6 bases). V lost 3 bases and J 2 bases, leaving 8 bases between the germline ends. CDR3 length: 12 amino acids. CDR1 is SQVTM and CDR2 is ANQGSEA in the germline V gene. Here the CDR3 DNA reads TGCAGCGTTGAGGACAGTCCCTACGAGCAGTACTTC. Protein: CSVEDSPYEQYF.

The chain links TRBV15 to TRBJ1-1; TRBD1 matches at 7 bases. This CDR3 is 17 amino acids long. Germline CDR1 LNHNV, CDR2 YYDKDF (reference sequence). J gave up 3 bases and V 2 bases, and 12 bases lay outside the gene matches. CDR3 region: CATSRSRDRLYDTEAFF. The CDR3 DNA reads as TGTGCCACCAGCAGATCCCGGGACAGATTATATGACACTGAAGCTTTCTTT.

Only a few counts were recorded for this clonotype. This chain links TRBV20-1 with TRBJ1-1; no firm D call. This CDR3 is built from 12 residues. Per the germline V gene, CDR1 is DFQATT and CDR2 is SNEGSKA (reference sequence). The ends were cut back, 6 bases at V and 11 bases at J, with 19 bases in the middle. The CDR3 coding sequence is TGCAGTGCGTCCTCGGTCTCGGTGTGGGCTTTCTTT. Translated, it gives CSASSVSVWAFF.

This clonotype was seen more than once but under ten times. V usage is TRBV5-8 and J usage is TRBJ1-3; D gene ambiguous. The CDR3 spans 19 residues. Trimming stripped 3 bases from V and 0 bases from J, with 22 bases between. Germline V CDR1 and CDR2: SGHTS, YDEGEE. The CDR3 loop is CASSSAREGPFSSGNTIYF. CDR3 coding DNA: TGTGCCAGCAGCTCCGCTCGTGAAGGGCCATTTAGCTCTGGAAACACCATATATTTT.

The chain uses TRBV29-1 and TRBJ1-1; tentatively, D is TRBD1 (6 bases). This CDR3 contains 12 residues. Germline V CDR1 and CDR2: SQVTM, ANQGSEA. Trimming cost V 8 bases and J 4 bases, with 14 bases left between them. Here the CDR3 DNA reads TGCAGCTTGGGCGGGGGCGGCACTGAAGCTTTCTTT. Protein sequence: CSLGGGGTEAFF. Using reference TRBV29-1 and TRBJ1-1 for the parts outside the CDR3, the full variable domain is SAVISQKPSRDICQRGTSLTIQCQVDSQVTMMFWYRQQPGQSLTLIATANQGSEATYESGFVIDKFPISRPNLTFSTLTVSNMSPEDSSIYLCSLGGGGTEAFFGQGTRLTVV.

V is TRBV10-3 and J is TRBJ2-3; D is unresolved. Germline CDR1 reads ENHRY; CDR2 reads SYGVKD. This CDR3 is built from 13 residues. The V end lost 6 bases, the J end lost 2 bases, and 9 bases lay between the germline ends. CDR3 loop: CAIRGSSTDTQYF. Here the CDR3 DNA reads TGTGCCATCAGGGGGTCCTCCACAGATACGCAGTATTTT.